The text below deals with one T cell receptor beta chain. Per the germline V gene, CDR1 is SGHDN and CDR2 is FVKESK. This CDR3 is built from 17 residues. V shed 0 bases and J 6 bases; nucleotides not matched to a gene: 5. The data stem from a study of blood T cell repertoires in COVID-19. On the study more broadly: T cells, B-cell-depleted T cells, or PBMCs provided the cDNA or gDNA that served as material.

Original handling: Reference gene primer amplification yielded estimated nucleated cell counts. Using immunoSEQ multiplex PCR, the repertoire was profiled, and TCRdb retains in-frame clones only, with some absent. The V and J calls and clone size come from that table; D and trimming were worked out from the DNA. Counted here are approximately 140,000 clones, more than 80% occurring once; the ten biggest clones make up around 2.2%. The rearrangement joins TRBV14 to TRBJ2-1, with 13 bases lining up with TRBD2. Sequenced input: peripheral blood. This sequence originates from a man aged 65 to 79 with acute or convalescent COVID-19. Here the CDR3 DNA reads TGTGCCAGCAGCCAAGAGGGAAGACTAGCGGGGGGCAATGAGCAGTTCTTC. Its protein is CASSQEGRLAGGNEQFF.